The 27 T cell receptor beta chains listed next were all sequenced from one sample in a study of beta chain features in type 1 diabetes. The study reverse transcribed the entire isolated RNA, so it sequenced expressed TCRB transcripts. The repertoire was sequenced with immunoSEQ multiplex PCR; TCRdb's copy has only in-frame clones and lacks some. The table records 160,000 or so clones, more than 9.5% of them present only once. Source material: central memory CD4+ T cells from blood. Receptors were obtained from a man aged 18 to 30 in good health.

CDR3 DNA sequence: TGTGCCAGCCAAAGGGACAGGGGAAACTATGGCTACACCTTC. Its translation: CASQRDRGNYGYTF. The V and J genes are TRBV9 and TRBJ1-2, with 10 positions matching TRBD1. This CDR3 has 14 amino acids. J lost 2 bases, V lost 7 bases, and 5 bases had no gene match. Germline V gene data show CDR1 as SGDLS and CDR2 as YYNGEE.

Many counts were recorded for this clone. Compared with germline, one end of the junction differs, possibly owing to a read error. This chain joins TRBV7-2 and TRBJ1-6; D might be TRBD1 (5 bases). CDR3 size: 13 residues. The germline gives CDR1 SGHTA, CDR2 FQGNSA. As DNA, the CDR3 is TGTGCCAGCAGCCCTAGGGGCCAAGGCCGCCCGACCTTT. Translating it yields CASSPRGQGRPTF.

The gene calls are TRBV7-3 and TRBJ1-1; 8 bases map to TRBD1. The CDR3 spans 16 residues. CDR1 SGHTA and CDR2 FQGTGA come from the germline V gene. Unmatched junction bases numbered 5, after V lost 0 bases and J lost 2 bases. CDR3 DNA sequence: TGTGCCAGCAGCTTAACTCGGACAGGGAGAAACACTGAAGCTTTCTTT. Its protein is CASSLTRTGRNTEAFF.

This clone was detected only a few times. The chain recombines TRBV11-3 with TRBJ2-1, with D perhaps matching TRBD1 or TRBD2 (5 bases each). Trimming took 0 bases from V and 4 from J, leaving 10 bases between them. The CDR3 is made up of 15 amino acids. Looked up from germline, CDR1 is SGHNT and CDR2 is YENEEA. CDR3 region: CASSLEGTLYNEQFF. CDR3 in DNA: TGTGCCAGCAGCTTAGAAGGGACCTTATACAATGAGCAGTTCTTC.

The gene calls are TRBV29-1 and TRBJ2-1; 10 bases are shared with TRBD2. The CDR3 has 13 amino acids. J gave up 7 bases and V 4 bases, and 4 bases lay outside the gene matches. CDR1 and CDR2 (germline): SQVTM, ANQGSEA. As DNA, the CDR3 is TGCAGCGTTGTGGGACTAGCGATTAATGAGCAGTTCTTC. Its translation: CSVVGLAINEQFF.

This clone turned up a few times. This rearrangement joins TRBV7-9 to TRBJ1-1, with D possibly being TRBD1 (6 bases). The germline gives CDR1 SEHNR, CDR2 FQNEAQ (reference sequence). Trimming took off 1 base at V and 4 bases at J, with 10 bases between the two ends. The CDR3 loop spans 14 amino acids. The CDR3 DNA is TGTGCCAGCAGCTTAGAGGGGGTCTCCACTGAAGCTTTCTTT. It is translated as CASSLEGVSTEAFF.

The chain has TRBV21-1 and TRBJ2-3. TRBV21-1 is classified as a pseudogene. The CDR3 contains 11 residues. This CDR3 is CASSHPDTQYF. CDR3 sequence (DNA): TGTGCCAGCAGCCACCCAGATACGCAGTATTTT.

This clone has ten or more counts. The chain recombines TRBV7-2 with TRBJ1-1; no definite D call. V lost 6 bases, J lost 1 base, and 9 bases lay in between. Germline CDR1 SGHTA, CDR2 FQGNSA. The CDR3 runs 13 residues. For the CDR3, the DNA is TGTGCCAGCAGGAAGCAGGAGAACACTGAAGCTTTCTTT. Its translation: CASRKQENTEAFF.

At least ten counts were recorded for this clone. At the DNA level, this CDR3 is encoded by other sequences in the same sample as well. This chain connects TRBV29-1 to TRBJ2-6, with D uncertain. V lost 5 bases, J lost 0 bases, and 5 bases lay in between. The CDR3 runs to 13 residues. The germline V gene encodes CDR1 SQVTM and CDR2 ANQGSEA. The CDR3 sequence: CSVSVSGANVLTF. In nucleotides, the CDR3 is TGCAGCGTTAGTGTCTCTGGGGCCAACGTCCTGACTTTC.

The gene calls are TRBV12-5 and TRBJ2-3, with D unclear. The germline V and J ends were trimmed by 2 bases and 4 bases, with 7 bases remaining between them. The CDR3 sequence is 13 residues long. Looked up from germline, CDR1 is LGHNT and CDR2 is FRNRAP. CDR3 sequence reads: CASGLNWADTQYF. The DNA for the CDR3 is TGTGCTAGTGGTTTGAACTGGGCAGATACGCAGTATTTT.

The V gene is TRBV7-2, the J gene TRBJ1-1; the D is unclear. The germline V gene encodes CDR1 SGHTA and CDR2 FQGNSA. Trimming took 5 bases from V and 0 from J, leaving 13 bases between them. The CDR3 extends over 15 amino acids. CDR3 nucleotide sequence: TGTGCCAGCAGCCCCCGGAGCGGCATGAACACTGAAGCTTTCTTT. This codes for CASSPRSGMNTEAFF.

The table lists this clone with a few counts. The CDR3 bases are TGTGCCAGCAGCCTGAAGAGCTCCTACGAGCAGTACTTC. Translating gives CASSLKSSYEQYF. The rearrangement joins TRBV5-4 to TRBJ2-7; no firm D call. V lost 4 bases and J lost 0, with 8 bases in between. Germline V gives CDR1 SGHNT, CDR2 YYREEE (reference sequence). The CDR3 totals 13 residues.

Note on this clone: At one boundary the junction diverges from the germline segment, which might be a read error. The chain employs TRBV5-8 and TRBJ2-2; D is unclear. Germline assignment: CDR1 SGHTS and CDR2 YDEGEE. The CDR3 contains 14 residues. DNA for the CDR3: TGTGCCAGCAGCTTGATACAGAACGCCGGGGAGCTGTTTTTT. This encodes CASSLIQNAGELFF. The variable domain in full, with the rest retrieved from reference TRBV5-8 and TRBJ2-2, is EAGVTQSPTHLIKTRGQQATLRCSPISGHTSVYWYQQALGLGLQFLLWYDEGEERNRGNFPPRFSGRQFPNYSSELNVNALELEDSALYLCASSLIQNAGELFFGEGSRLTVL.

A few counts support this clone. This chain links TRBV15 with TRBJ1-5; D is unclear. The V gene lost 1 base and the J gene lost 8 bases, with 9 bases spanning the gap. The CDR3 length is 13 residues. The germline gives CDR1 LNHNV, CDR2 YYDKDF (reference sequence). The CDR3 coding sequence is TGTGCCACCAGCAGAGTACACGGGGAGCCCCAGCATTTT. Amino acid sequence: CATSRVHGEPQHF.

The sample holds a few counts of this clone. The J gene is TRBJ1-4, the V gene TRBV7-2, with 7 bases fitting TRBD1. The CDR3 sequence is 13 residues long. Germline CDR1 is SGHTA and CDR2 is FQGNSA. J lost 17 bases, V lost 5 bases, and 14 bases had no gene match. The CDR3 protein is CASSLARGRDRFF. The CDR3 DNA reads as TGTGCCAGCAGCCTCGCCCGAGGCCGGGACAGATTTTTT.

In its sample, this clone was seen many times. The rearrangement links TRBV10-3 to TRBJ2-7; D is possibly TRBD2 (7 bases). The CDR3 contains 15 residues. Trimming left V 8 bases short and J 0 bases short, with 17 bases between. The V gene's germline CDR1 is ENHRY and CDR2 SYGVKD. CDR3 region: CAIRNPGGASYEQYF. Written as DNA, the CDR3 is TGTGCCATCCGAAACCCTGGGGGGGCCTCCTACGAGCAGTACTTC.

The chain is built from TRBV27 and TRBJ2-4; possible D gene TRBD1, 6 bases. Trimming removed 3 bases from V and 0 bases from J, with 21 bases in between. Germline V CDR1 and CDR2: MNHEY, SMNVEV (reference sequence). This CDR3 contains 19 residues. The CDR3 DNA sequence: TGTGCCAGCAGTTTCCGAGGGAACAGGGTCCAGCTAGCCAAAAACATTCAGTACTTC. It codes for CASSFRGNRVQLAKNIQYF.

This clone was seen many times. The chain employs TRBV7-3 and TRBJ1-1, with 11 bases aligning to TRBD1. The trim removed 5 bases at V and 6 bases at J, leaving 2 bases unmatched. Per germline, CDR1 SGHTA and CDR2 FQGTGA. The CDR3 loop spans 13 amino acids. CDR3 in amino acids: CASSPGQGAEAFF. The CDR3 region has the DNA TGTGCCAGCAGCCCGGGACAGGGGGCTGAAGCTTTCTTT.

This clone was counted only a few times. The chain is built from TRBV5-5 and TRBJ2-3; a weak D match, TRBD1 (5 bases). Germline loops: CDR1 SGHKS, CDR2 YYEKEE (reference sequence). This CDR3 region has 16 residues. V gave up 0 bases and J gave up 1 base, with 12 bases separating them. CDR3: CASSLAVTGRTDTQYF. The CDR3 nucleotides are TGTGCCAGCAGCTTGGCTGTAACAGGCCGCACAGATACGCAGTATTTT. Together with reference TRBV5-5 and TRBJ2-3, the CDR3 gives the full variable domain: DAGVTQSPTHLIKTRGQQVTLRCSPISGHKSVSWYQQVLGQGPQFIFQYYEKEERGRGNFPDRFSARQFPNYSSELNVNALLLGDSALYLCASSLAVTGRTDTQYFGPGTRLTVL.

In its sample, this clone was seen a few times. The rearrangement links TRBV28 to TRBJ1-2; 9 nucleotides match TRBD1. Germline assignment: CDR1 MDHEN and CDR2 SYDVKM. The CDR3 covers 12 residues. Trimming at V came to 6 bases and at J to 5 bases, leaving 1 base not matched to a gene. CDR3 residues: CASRQGAYGYTF. The CDR3 region has the DNA TGTGCCAGCAGACAGGGGGCATATGGCTACACCTTC.

This clone was picked up a small number of times. This chain connects TRBV7-2 to TRBJ1-2, with D tentatively TRBD1 (6 bases). Trimming took 6 bases from V and 4 from J, leaving 12 bases between them. This CDR3 has 13 residues. The germline CDR1 and CDR2 sequences are SGHTA and FQGNSA. The CDR3, as DNA: TGTGCCAGCAGTACTGGACAGTCCTATGGCTACACCTTC. Its translation: CASSTGQSYGYTF.

This clone was detected a few times. The CDR3 region has the DNA TGTGCCTGCAAGACAGGGTGGAATACTGAAGCTTTCTTT. This sequence encodes CACKTGWNTEAFF. The J gene is TRBJ1-1, the V gene TRBV30; 7 bases are a match to TRBD1. The CDR3 totals 13 residues. Germline V gene data show CDR1 as GTSNPN and CDR2 as SVGIG (reference sequence). The V segment lost 6 bases and the J segment 5 bases; nucleotides outside the gene matches: 9.

The rearrangement joins TRBV7-9 to TRBJ2-1, with TRBD1 matching over 10 bases. The CDR3 is 14 amino acids. Germline assignment: CDR1 SEHNR and CDR2 FQNEAQ (reference sequence). With 3 bases clipped from V and 10 bases from J, the junction kept 6 bases outside the gene matches. The CDR3, as DNA: TGTGCCAGCAGCTTGGGGACAGGGGTGCGGGAGCAGTTCTTC. Its translation: CASSLGTGVREQFF.

This clone was counted between two and nine times. V is TRBV28 and J is TRBJ1-4; no firm D call. There are 15 residues in the CDR3. V was pared by 11 bases and J by 0 bases, with 16 bases between. Per the germline V gene, CDR1 is MDHEN and CDR2 is SYDVKM. CDR3 bases: TGTGCCCCGCAACCGCCGGCAGCAACTAATGAAAAACTGTTTTTT. It is translated as CAPQPPAATNEKLFF.

The chain employs TRBV10-3 and TRBJ2-1; D remains ambiguous. Trimming left V 6 bases short and J 8 bases short, with 14 bases between. CDR3 length: 13 amino acids. Germline CDR1 is ENHRY and CDR2 is SYGVKD. CDR3 DNA sequence: TGTGCCATCAGAAAGAACTACTTGGATGAGCAGTTCTTC. This gives the protein CAIRKNYLDEQFF.

This clone was seen more than once but under ten times. CDR3: CASSPPRGRDTEAFF. Here the CDR3 DNA reads TGTGCCAGCTCACCACCAAGGGGCCGGGACACTGAAGCTTTCTTT. The chain is built from TRBV18 and TRBJ1-1; TRBD1 is a possible D gene (5 bases). The V gene's germline CDR1 is KGHSH and CDR2 LQKENI. Trimming pared 0 bases from V and 3 bases from J, leaving 11 bases between. The CDR3 is made up of 15 amino acids.

Of note for this clone: Other DNA variants within this sample encode the same CDR3. This chain links TRBV7-2 with TRBJ2-7, with D possibly matching TRBD2 (5 bases). Germline V CDR1 and CDR2: SGHTA, FQGNSA. Between the trimmed V and J ends, which lost 1 base and 7 bases, there was a span of 5 bases. The CDR3 spans 11 residues. The CDR3 sequence: CASSLEREQYF. The CDR3 bases are TGTGCCAGCAGCTTAGAGCGGGAGCAGTACTTC.